One sample yielded the 5 T cell receptor beta chains listed below, sequenced in a study of control samples from healthy donors and cancer patients. Using immunoSEQ multiplex PCR, the repertoire was profiled, and TCRdb retains in-frame clones only, with some absent. Counted here are about 50,000 clones, 94% occurring once; the ten biggest clones make up around 4%. Sample: blood. The receptors here all came from a man under 40 in good health.

This rearrangement joins TRBV27 to TRBJ1-1, with a weak D call TRBD1 (5 bases). Germline V CDR1 and CDR2: MNHEY, SMNVEV (reference sequence). V was pared by 6 bases and J by 0 bases, with 11 bases between. This CDR3 contains 14 residues. The CDR3 DNA sequence: TGTGCCAGCAGGGGACGCCTAGTGAACACTGAAGCTTTCTTT. This encodes CASRGRLVNTEAFF.

This clone was seen once. The V and J genes are TRBV9 and TRBJ2-3, with 7 bases identical to TRBD2. Per the germline V gene, CDR1 is SGDLS and CDR2 is YYNGEE. Trimming at V came to 0 bases and at J to 1 base, leaving 5 bases not matched to a gene. This CDR3 is built from 16 residues. The CDR3 reads CASSVGSSGGTDTQYF. In DNA, the CDR3 is TGTGCCAGCAGCGTAGGCTCAAGCGGGGGCACAGATACGCAGTATTTT.

CDR3 sequence: CASSLRGLSEQYF. In DNA form, the CDR3 reads TGCGCCAGCAGCCTTCGAGGTTTGTCGGAGCAGTACTTC. V and J are TRBV4-1 and TRBJ2-7; D is unclear. CDR3 length equals 13 residues. In germline, CDR1 is MGHRA, CDR2 YSYEKL. V was cut by 4 bases and J by 7 bases, with 14 bases left in between.

The chain uses TRBV7-9 and TRBJ2-7; 8 nucleotides agree with TRBD1. Germline lookup yields CDR1 SEHNR and CDR2 FQNEAQ (reference sequence). With 4 bases clipped from V and 5 bases from J, the junction kept 10 bases outside the gene matches. There are 15 residues in the CDR3. CDR3 region: CASSYQGQASNEQYF. CDR3 bases: TGTGCCAGCAGCTACCAGGGACAGGCTAGTAACGAGCAGTACTTC.

Concerning this clone itself: A junction boundary mismatches the germline segment, possibly from a read error. This chain connects TRBV29-1 to TRBJ2-7; tentative D call: TRBD1 (6 bases). Germline-derived CDR1 and CDR2 are SQVTM and ANQGSEA. The CDR3 extends over 14 amino acids. The CDR3 region has the DNA TGCAGCGTTGCCCCACCGGGACAACTCTACGGGCAGTACTTC. It encodes CSVAPPGQLYGQYF.